This T cell receptor (beta chain) emerged from a study of Graves' ophthalmopathy and Graves' hyperthyroidism. Study as a whole: The blood sample was drawn at first diagnosis and before any treatment.

Germline CDR1 MNHNS, CDR2 SASEGT. V was pared by 2 bases and J by 7 bases, with 11 bases between. This CDR3 contains 14 residues. Orbital computed tomography, thyroid ultrasound, TRAb, serum thyroxine and clinical symptoms formed the basis of diagnosis. PBMCs were isolated by Ficoll-Paque density gradient centrifugation, using about 10 ml of fresh peripheral blood as the starting material. TCR beta CDR3 regions were amplified from RNA transcripts. The first round was an RT-PCR with HTBI primers, and the second round was a multiplex PCR. One entry per CDR3 protein, called by TCRdb with MiXCR from the multiplex PCR reads. The sample has hundreds of thousands of distinct CDR3 sequences; approximately 22% are singletons. General observations from the study: Thyroid clonotypes that were expanded above 0.001 frequency mostly also appeared in blood.

On this clonotype itself: What it binds is not known.

The chain uses TRBV6-1 and TRBJ2-2, with D possibly matching TRBD1 (5 bases). The origin of this receptor is a woman under 30 with stable Graves' hyperthyroidism. Some clones in this sample may be carry-over from other donors' samples. The specimen was peripheral blood. In nucleotides, the CDR3 is TGTGCCAGCAGTGAAAGGCAGGGCGGCGGGGAGCTGTTTTTT. Its translation is CASSERQGGGELFF.